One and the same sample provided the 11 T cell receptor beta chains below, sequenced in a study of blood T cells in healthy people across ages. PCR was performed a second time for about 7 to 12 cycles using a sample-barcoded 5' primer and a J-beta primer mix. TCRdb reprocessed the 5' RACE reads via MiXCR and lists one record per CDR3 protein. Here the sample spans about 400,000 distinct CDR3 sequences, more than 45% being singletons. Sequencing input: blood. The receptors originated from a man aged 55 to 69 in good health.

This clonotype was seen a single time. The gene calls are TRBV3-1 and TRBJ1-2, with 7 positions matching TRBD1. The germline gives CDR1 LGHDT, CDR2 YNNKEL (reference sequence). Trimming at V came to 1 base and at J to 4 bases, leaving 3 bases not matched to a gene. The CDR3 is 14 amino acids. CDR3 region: CASSQAGTVYGYTF. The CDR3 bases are TGTGCCAGCAGCCAAGCCGGGACAGTCTATGGCTACACCTTC.

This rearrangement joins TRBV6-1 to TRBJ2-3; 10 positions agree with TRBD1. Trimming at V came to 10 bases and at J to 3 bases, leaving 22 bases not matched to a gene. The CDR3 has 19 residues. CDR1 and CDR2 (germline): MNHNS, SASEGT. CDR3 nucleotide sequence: TGTGCCACATGGAGCCGTGCGGAAGCCGGGACAGGGGCAACAGATACGCAGTATTTT. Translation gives CATWSRAEAGTGATDTQYF.

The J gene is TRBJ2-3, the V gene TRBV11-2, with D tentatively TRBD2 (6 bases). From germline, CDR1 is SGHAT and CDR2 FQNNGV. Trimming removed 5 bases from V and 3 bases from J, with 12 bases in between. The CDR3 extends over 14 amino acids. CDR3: CASSQRRVTDTQYF. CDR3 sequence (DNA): TGTGCCAGCAGCCAGCGGAGGGTAACAGATACGCAGTATTTT. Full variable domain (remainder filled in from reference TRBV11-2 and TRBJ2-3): EAGVAQSPRYKIIEKRQSVAFWCNPISGHATLYWYQQILGQGPKLLIQFQNNGVVDDSQLPKDRFSAERLKGVDSTLKIQPAKLEDSAVYLCASSQRRVTDTQYFGPGTRLTVL.

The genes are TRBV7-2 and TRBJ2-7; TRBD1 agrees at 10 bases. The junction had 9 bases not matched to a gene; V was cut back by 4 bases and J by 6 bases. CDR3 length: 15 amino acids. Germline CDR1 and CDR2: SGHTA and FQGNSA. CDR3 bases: TGTGCCAGCAGCTCAAACCGGGACAGGGGAGGCGAGCAGTACTTC. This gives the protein CASSSNRDRGGEQYF.

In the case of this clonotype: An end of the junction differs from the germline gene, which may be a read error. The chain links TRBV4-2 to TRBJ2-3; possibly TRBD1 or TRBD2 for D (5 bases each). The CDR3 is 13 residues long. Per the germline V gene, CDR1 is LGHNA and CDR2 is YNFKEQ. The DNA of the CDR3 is TGTGCCGGCAGCCAAGAGAGGGGAGATACGCAGTATTTT. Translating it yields CAGSQERGDTQYF.

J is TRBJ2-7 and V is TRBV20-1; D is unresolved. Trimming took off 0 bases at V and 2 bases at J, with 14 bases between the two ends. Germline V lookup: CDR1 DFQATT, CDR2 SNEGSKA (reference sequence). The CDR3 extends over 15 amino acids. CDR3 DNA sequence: TGCAGTGCTAGAGATTGGGTAGCCGCCCCCTACGAGCAGTACTTC. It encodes CSARDWVAAPYEQYF.

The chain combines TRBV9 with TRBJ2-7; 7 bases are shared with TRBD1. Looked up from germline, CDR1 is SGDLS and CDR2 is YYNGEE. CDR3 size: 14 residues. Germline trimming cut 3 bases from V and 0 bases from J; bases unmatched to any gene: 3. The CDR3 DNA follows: TGTGCCAGCAGCGCAGGGACAGACTCCTACGAGCAGTACTTC. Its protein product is CASSAGTDSYEQYF.

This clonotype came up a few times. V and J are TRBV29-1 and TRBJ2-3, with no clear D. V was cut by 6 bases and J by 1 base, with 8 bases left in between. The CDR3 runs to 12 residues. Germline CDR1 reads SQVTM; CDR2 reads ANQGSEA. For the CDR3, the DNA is TGCAGCGTCACGGACGGCACAGATACGCAGTATTTT. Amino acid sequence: CSVTDGTDTQYF.

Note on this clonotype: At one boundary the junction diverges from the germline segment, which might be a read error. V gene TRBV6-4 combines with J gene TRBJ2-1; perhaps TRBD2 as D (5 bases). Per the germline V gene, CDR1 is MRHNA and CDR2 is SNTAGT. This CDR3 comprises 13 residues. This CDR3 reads CASSLRAYNEQFF. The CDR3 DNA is TGTGCCAGCAGTTTGCGGGCTTACAATGAGCAGTTTTTC.

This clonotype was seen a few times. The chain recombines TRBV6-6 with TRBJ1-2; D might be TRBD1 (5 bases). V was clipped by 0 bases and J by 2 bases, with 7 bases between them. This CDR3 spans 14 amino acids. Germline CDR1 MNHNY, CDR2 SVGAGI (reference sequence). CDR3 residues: CASSYSGENYGYTF. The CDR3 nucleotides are TGTGCCAGCAGTTACTCAGGGGAAAACTATGGCTACACCTTC.

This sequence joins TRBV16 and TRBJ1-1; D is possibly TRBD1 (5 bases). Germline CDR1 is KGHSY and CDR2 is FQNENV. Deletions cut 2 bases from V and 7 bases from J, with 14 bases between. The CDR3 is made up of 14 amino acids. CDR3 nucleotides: TGTGCCAGCAGCCAAGGGCAGGGCTTCGGTGAAGCTTTCTTT. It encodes CASSQGQGFGEAFF. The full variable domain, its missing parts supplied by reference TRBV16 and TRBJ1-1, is GEEVAQTPKHLVRGEGQKAKLYCAPIKGHSYVFWYQQVLKNEFKFLISFQNENVFDETGMPKERFSAKCLPNSPCSLEIQATKLEDSAVYFCASSQGQGFGEAFFGQGTRLTVV.